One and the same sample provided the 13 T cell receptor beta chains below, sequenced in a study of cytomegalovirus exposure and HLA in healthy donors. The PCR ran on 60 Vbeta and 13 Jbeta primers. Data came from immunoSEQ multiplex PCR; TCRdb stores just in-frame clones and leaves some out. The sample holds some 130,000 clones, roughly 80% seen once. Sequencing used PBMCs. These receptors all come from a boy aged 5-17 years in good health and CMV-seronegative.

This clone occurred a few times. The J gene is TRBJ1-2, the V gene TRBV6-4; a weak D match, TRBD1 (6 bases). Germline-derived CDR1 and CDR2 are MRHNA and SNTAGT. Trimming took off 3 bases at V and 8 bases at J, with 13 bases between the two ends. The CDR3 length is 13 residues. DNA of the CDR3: TGTGCCAGCAGTGATACAGGGAAGGGCGGCTACACCTTC. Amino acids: CASSDTGKGGYTF.

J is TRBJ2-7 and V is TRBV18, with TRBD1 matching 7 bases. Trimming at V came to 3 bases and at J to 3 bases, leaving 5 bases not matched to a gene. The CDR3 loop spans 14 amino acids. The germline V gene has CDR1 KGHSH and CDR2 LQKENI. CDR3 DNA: TGTGCCAGCTCACCCTACAGGGACAGCTACGAGCAGTACTTC. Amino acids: CASSPYRDSYEQYF.

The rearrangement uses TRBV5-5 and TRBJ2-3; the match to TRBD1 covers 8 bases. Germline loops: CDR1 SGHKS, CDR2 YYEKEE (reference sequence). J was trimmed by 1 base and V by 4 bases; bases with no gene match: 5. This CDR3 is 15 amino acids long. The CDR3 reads CASSILQGGTDTQYF. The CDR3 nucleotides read TGTGCCAGCAGCATCCTACAGGGGGGCACAGATACGCAGTATTTT.

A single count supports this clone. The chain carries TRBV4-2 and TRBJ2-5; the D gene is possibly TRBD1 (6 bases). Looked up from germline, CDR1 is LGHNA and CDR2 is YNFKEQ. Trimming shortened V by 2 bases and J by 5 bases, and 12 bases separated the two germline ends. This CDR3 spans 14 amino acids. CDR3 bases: TGTGCCAGCAGCCAACCGGACAGTCGGGAGACCCAGTACTTC. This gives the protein CASSQPDSRETQYF.

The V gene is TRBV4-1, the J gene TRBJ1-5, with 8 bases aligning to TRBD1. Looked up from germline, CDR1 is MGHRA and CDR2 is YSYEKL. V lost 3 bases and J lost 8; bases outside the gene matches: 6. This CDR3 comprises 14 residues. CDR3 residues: CASSQQGAGEPQHF. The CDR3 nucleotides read TGCGCCAGCAGCCAGCAGGGGGCCGGAGAGCCCCAGCATTTT.

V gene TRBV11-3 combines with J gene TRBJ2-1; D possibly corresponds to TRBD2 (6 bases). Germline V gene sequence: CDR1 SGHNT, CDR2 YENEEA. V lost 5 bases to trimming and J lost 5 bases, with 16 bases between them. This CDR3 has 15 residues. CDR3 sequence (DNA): TGTGCCAGCAGCCCCGGCGGGGTGCCTCACAATGAGCAGTTCTTC. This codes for CASSPGGVPHNEQFF.

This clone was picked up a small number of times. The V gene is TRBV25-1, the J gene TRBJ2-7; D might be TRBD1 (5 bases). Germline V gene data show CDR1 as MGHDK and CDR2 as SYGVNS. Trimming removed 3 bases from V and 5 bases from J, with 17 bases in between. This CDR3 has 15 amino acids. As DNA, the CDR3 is TGTGCCAGCAGTGATCAGGACAAGACTTCTGACGAGCAGTACTTC. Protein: CASSDQDKTSDEQYF.

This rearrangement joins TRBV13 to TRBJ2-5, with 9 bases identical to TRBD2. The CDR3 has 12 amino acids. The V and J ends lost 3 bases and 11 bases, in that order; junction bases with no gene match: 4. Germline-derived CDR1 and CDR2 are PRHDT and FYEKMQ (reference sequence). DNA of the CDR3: TGTGCCAGCAGCTTCGGCCTAGCGGGGCAGTACTTC. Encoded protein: CASSFGLAGQYF.

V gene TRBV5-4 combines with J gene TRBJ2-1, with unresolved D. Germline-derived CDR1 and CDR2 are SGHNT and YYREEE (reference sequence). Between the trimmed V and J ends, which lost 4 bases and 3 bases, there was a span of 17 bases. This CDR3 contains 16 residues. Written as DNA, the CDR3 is TGTGCCAGCAGCGATGATGTGGGCCCGCTCTACAATGAGCAGTTCTTC. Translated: CASSDDVGPLYNEQFF.

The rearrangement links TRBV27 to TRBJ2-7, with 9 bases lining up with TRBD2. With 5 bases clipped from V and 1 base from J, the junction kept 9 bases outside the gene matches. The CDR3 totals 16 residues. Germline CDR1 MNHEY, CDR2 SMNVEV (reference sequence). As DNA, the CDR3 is TGTGCCAGCAGTCCTACCGGGACTAGCCGATCCTACGAGCAGTACTTC. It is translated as CASSPTGTSRSYEQYF.

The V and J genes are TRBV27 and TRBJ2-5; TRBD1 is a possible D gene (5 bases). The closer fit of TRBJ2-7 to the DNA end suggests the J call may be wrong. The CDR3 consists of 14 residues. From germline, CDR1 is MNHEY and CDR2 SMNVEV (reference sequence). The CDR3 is CASSFGQGMYEQYF. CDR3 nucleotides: TGTGCCAGCAGTTTCGGCCAGGGTATGTACGAGCAGTACTTC.

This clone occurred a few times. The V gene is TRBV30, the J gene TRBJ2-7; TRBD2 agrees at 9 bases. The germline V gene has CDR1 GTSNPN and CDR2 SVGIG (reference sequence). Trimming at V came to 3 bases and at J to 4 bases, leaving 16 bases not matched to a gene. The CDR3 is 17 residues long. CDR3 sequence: CAWSDPGGRARRYEQYF. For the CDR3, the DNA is TGTGCCTGGAGCGACCCGGGCGGGAGGGCCCGTAGGTACGAGCAGTACTTC.

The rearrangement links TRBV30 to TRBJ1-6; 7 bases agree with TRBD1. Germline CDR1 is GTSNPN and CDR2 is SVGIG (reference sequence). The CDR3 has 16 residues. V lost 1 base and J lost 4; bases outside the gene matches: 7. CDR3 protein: CAWSGEQGTYNSPLHF. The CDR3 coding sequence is TGTGCCTGGAGTGGGGAACAGGGGACTTATAATTCACCCCTCCACTTT.